This T cell receptor (beta chain) was sequenced in a study of blood T cells in healthy people across ages. Primers used in a second PCR of about 6 to 11 cycles were a sample-barcoded 5' primer and a J-beta primer mix. Tagging of each cDNA molecule was performed by a template-switch adaptor with 12 random nucleotides. TCRdb reanalysed the 5' RACE reads using MiXCR and keeps one entry per CDR3 protein. The sample holds about 1.7 million distinct CDR3 sequences, approximately 28% seen once. The sequence came from a woman aged 25-40 years in good health. The sequenced sample consisted of blood.

The DNA of the CDR3 is TGCGCCAGCAGCCCCCGGGACAGGGAGACAGATACGCAGTATTTT. Protein: CASSPRDRETDTQYF. V is TRBV5-1 and J is TRBJ2-3; TRBD1 matches 9 bases. CDR1 and CDR2 from the germline V gene are SGHRS and YFSETQ. The CDR3 has 15 residues. V lost 4 bases, J lost 3 bases, and 6 bases stayed unmatched.